The rows below give T cell receptor beta chains drawn from one sample of a study of cytomegalovirus exposure and HLA in healthy donors. Method: immunoSEQ multiplex PCR; TCRdb's copy keeps in-frame clones and lacks some. The sample comprises 150,000 to 250,000 clones, roughly 88% of which are singletons, and 13% rests with the top ten. The sample consisted of PBMCs. The source is a woman aged 25 to 39 in good health and CMV-seropositive. CDR3s include the opening cysteine and the closing phenylalanine or tryptophan. A D gene is named only where the DNA matches it firmly. Expanded clones get a size class; other rows say once, few or many, or leave the size out.

d_gene: TRBD1; abundance: -; v_gene: TRBV9; j_gene: TRBJ2-2; CDR3aa: CASSRGTVNTGELFF; CDR3nt: TGTGCCAGCAGTAGGGGGACAGTGAACACCGGGGAGCTGTTTTTT
d_gene: -; abundance: -; v_gene: TRBV29-1; j_gene: TRBJ2-1; CDR3aa: CSVVDYSEQFF; CDR3nt: TGCAGCGTAGTAGACTATTCTGAGCAGTTCTTC
d_gene: TRBD2; abundance: once; v_gene: TRBV7-6; j_gene: TRBJ2-1; CDR3aa: CASSPRTSGKISYNEQFF; CDR3nt: TGTGCCAGCAGCCCTCGGACTAGCGGGAAAATCTCCTACAATGAGCAGTTCTTC
d_gene: TRBD2; abundance: -; v_gene: TRBV4-2; j_gene: TRBJ2-1; CDR3aa: CASSQDPGRGNEQFF; CDR3nt: TGTGCCAGCAGCCAAGACCCTGGGAGGGGCAATGAGCAGTTCTTC
d_gene: -; abundance: -; v_gene: TRBV7-9; j_gene: TRBJ1-1; CDR3aa: CASSLSRGDTEAFF; CDR3nt: TGTGCCAGCAGCTTAAGCAGGGGAGACACTGAAGCTTTCTTT
d_gene: -; abundance: -; v_gene: TRBV2; j_gene: TRBJ2-7; CDR3aa: CASSEALRQVVTF; CDR3nt: TGTGCCAGCAGTGAAGCGCTTCGACAGGTGGTAACCTTC
d_gene: TRBD1; abundance: -; v_gene: TRBV2; j_gene: TRBJ1-5; CDR3aa: CASSEDRGSNQPQHF; CDR3nt: TGTGCCAGCAGTGAAGACAGGGGATCAAATCAGCCCCAGCATTTT
d_gene: -; abundance: -; v_gene: TRBV10-3; j_gene: TRBJ2-3; CDR3aa: CAISENGEIDTQYF; CDR3nt: TGTGCCATCAGTGAGAATGGAGAGATAGATACGCAGTATTTT
d_gene: TRBD2; abundance: -; v_gene: TRBV6-5; j_gene: TRBJ2-5; CDR3aa: CASSYGLGLQETQYF; CDR3nt: TGTGCCAGCAGTTACGGACTAGGGTTGCAAGAGACCCAGTACTTC
d_gene: TRBD1; abundance: -; v_gene: TRBV27; j_gene: TRBJ1-1; CDR3aa: CASSPGQVTEAFF; CDR3nt: TGTGCCAGCAGTCCCGGACAGGTCACTGAAGCTTTCTTT
d_gene: -; abundance: -; v_gene: TRBV11-1; j_gene: TRBJ2-7; CDR3aa: CASSLNSRNAIYEQYF; CDR3nt: TGTGCCAGCAGCTTAAACAGCCGAAACGCTATCTACGAGCAGTACTTC
d_gene: TRBD1; abundance: -; v_gene: TRBV18; j_gene: TRBJ1-2; CDR3aa: CASSLDREYGYTF; CDR3nt: TGTGCCAGCTCCCTGGACAGGGAGTATGGCTACACCTTC
d_gene: -; abundance: -; v_gene: TRBV28; j_gene: TRBJ1-5; CDR3aa: CASSLGRGLRQPQHF; CDR3nt: TGTGCCAGCAGTTTAGGGAGGGGGTTAAGGCAGCCCCAGCATTTT
d_gene: TRBD1; abundance: -; v_gene: TRBV4-2; j_gene: TRBJ2-7; CDR3aa: CASSQATGVGYEQYF; CDR3nt: TGTGCCAGCAGCCAAGCAACAGGGGTAGGGTACGAGCAGTACTTC
d_gene: -; abundance: -; v_gene: TRBV2; j_gene: TRBJ1-4; CDR3aa: CASSARHGSTNEKLFF; CDR3nt: TGTGCCAGCAGTGCCAGACACGGCTCAACTAATGAAAAACTGTTTTTT
d_gene: -; abundance: -; v_gene: TRBV29-1; j_gene: TRBJ2-7; CDR3aa: CSVELGQGSYEQYF; CDR3nt: TGCAGCGTTGAATTAGGGCAGGGGAGCTACGAGCAGTACTTC
d_gene: -; abundance: -; v_gene: TRBV5-6; j_gene: TRBJ2-3; CDR3aa: CASSCPTRPSGTDTQYF; CDR3nt: TGTGCCAGCAGCTGCCCGACTAGGCCGAGCGGCACAGATACGCAGTATTTT
d_gene: -; abundance: few; v_gene: TRBV6-5; j_gene: TRBJ2-7; CDR3aa: CATERADSYEQYF; CDR3nt: TGTGCCACGGAGAGGGCCGACTCCTACGAGCAGTACTTC
d_gene: -; abundance: -; v_gene: TRBV6-1; j_gene: TRBJ2-2; CDR3aa: CASSENGGPGDTGELFF; CDR3nt: TGTGCCAGCAGTGAGAATGGTGGGCCAGGGGACACCGGGGAGCTGTTTTTT
d_gene: -; abundance: -; v_gene: TRBV27; j_gene: TRBJ1-5; CDR3aa: CASSLSVSGANQPQHF; CDR3nt: TGTGCCAGCAGTCTGTCCGTTTCAGGCGCTAATCAGCCCCAGCATTTT
d_gene: TRBD2; abundance: -; v_gene: TRBV19; j_gene: TRBJ2-1; CDR3aa: CASSISGMDDEQFF; CDR3nt: TGTGCCAGTAGTATAAGCGGGATGGACGATGAGCAGTTCTTC
d_gene: -; abundance: -; v_gene: TRBV6-5; j_gene: TRBJ1-5; CDR3aa: CASSFGGGQPQHF; CDR3nt: TGTGCCAGCAGTTTTGGGGGAGGACAGCCCCAGCATTTT
d_gene: TRBD2; abundance: -; v_gene: TRBV5-6; j_gene: TRBJ2-1; CDR3aa: CASRPGTSGRVGEQFF; CDR3nt: TGTGCCAGCAGGCCCGGGACTAGCGGGAGAGTTGGTGAGCAGTTCTTC
d_gene: -; abundance: -; v_gene: TRBV11-3; j_gene: TRBJ2-1; CDR3aa: CASSLGRQGWIEQFF; CDR3nt: TGTGCCAGCAGCTTAGGCCGGCAGGGTTGGATTGAGCAGTTCTTC
d_gene: -; abundance: -; v_gene: TRBV2; j_gene: TRBJ1-1; CDR3aa: CASSDSTDSLNTEAFF; CDR3nt: TGTGCCAGCAGTGATAGCACCGACAGCCTGAACACTGAAGCTTTCTTT
d_gene: -; abundance: -; v_gene: TRBV5-4; j_gene: TRBJ2-3; CDR3aa: CASSLARGSGDTQYF; CDR3nt: TGTGCCAGCAGCTTGGCCCGTGGGAGTGGAGATACGCAGTATTTT
d_gene: TRBD1; abundance: once; v_gene: TRBV5-1; j_gene: TRBJ1-1; CDR3aa: CASSLEPGGYTEAFF; CDR3nt: TGCGCCAGCAGCTTGGAACCAGGGGGTTACACTGAAGCTTTCTTT
d_gene: TRBD1; abundance: -; v_gene: TRBV28; j_gene: TRBJ1-2; CDR3aa: CASSFLQGRQGYTF; CDR3nt: TGTGCCAGCAGTTTTTTACAGGGGAGACAAGGCTACACCTTC
d_gene: TRBD1; abundance: -; v_gene: TRBV4-1; j_gene: TRBJ2-7; CDR3aa: CASSQGDRGYEQYF; CDR3nt: TGCGCCAGCAGCCAAGGGGACAGGGGATACGAGCAGTACTTC
d_gene: -; abundance: -; v_gene: TRBV2; j_gene: TRBJ1-5; CDR3aa: CASSTLRRNNQPQHF; CDR3nt: TGTGCCAGCAGTACCCTGAGGAGGAACAATCAGCCCCAGCATTTT
d_gene: TRBD2; abundance: -; v_gene: TRBV7-8; j_gene: TRBJ2-1; CDR3aa: CASSFTLAGVLFF; CDR3nt: TGTGCCAGCAGCTTCACATTAGCGGGAGTACTATTCTTC
d_gene: -; abundance: -; v_gene: TRBV6-6; j_gene: TRBJ1-5; CDR3aa: CATLPGDSSNQPQHF; CDR3nt: TGTGCCACCTTACCTGGTGACAGTAGCAATCAGCCCCAGCATTTT
d_gene: TRBD1; abundance: -; v_gene: TRBV5-1; j_gene: TRBJ1-2; CDR3aa: CASSLEGQGVYGYTF; CDR3nt: TGCGCCAGCAGCCTAGAGGGACAGGGGGTTTATGGCTACACCTTC
d_gene: TRBD1; abundance: -; v_gene: TRBV5-1; j_gene: TRBJ1-1; CDR3aa: CASSLRDSYTEAFF; CDR3nt: TGCGCCAGCAGCCTGAGGGACAGCTACACTGAAGCTTTCTTT
d_gene: -; abundance: -; v_gene: TRBV5-1; j_gene: TRBJ2-7; CDR3aa: CASSLDPTSYEQYF; CDR3nt: TGCGCCAGCAGCTTGGATCCCACTAGCTACGAGCAGTACTTC
d_gene: -; abundance: -; v_gene: TRBV27; j_gene: TRBJ2-3; CDR3aa: CASSESGQRLPTDTQYF; CDR3nt: TGTGCCAGCAGTGAGTCGGGACAAAGACTACCGACAGATACGCAGTATTTT
d_gene: TRBD1; abundance: once; v_gene: TRBV28; j_gene: TRBJ1-4; CDR3aa: CASSSDRATNEKLFF; CDR3nt: TGTGCCAGCAGTTCGGACAGGGCAACTAATGAAAAACTGTTTTTT
d_gene: TRBD2; abundance: -; v_gene: TRBV7-9; j_gene: TRBJ2-1; CDR3aa: CASSSSSGEQFF; CDR3nt: TGTGCCAGCAGCTCTTCTAGCGGAGAGCAGTTCTTC
d_gene: -; abundance: -; v_gene: TRBV5-1; j_gene: TRBJ2-5; CDR3aa: CASSHGQYWGETQYF; CDR3nt: TGCGCCAGCAGCCATGGACAGTACTGGGGAGAGACCCAGTACTTC
d_gene: -; abundance: -; v_gene: TRBV13; j_gene: TRBJ2-7; CDR3aa: CASSLRGTSSYEQYF; CDR3nt: TGTGCCAGCAGCTTACGAGGGACTTCATCCTACGAGCAGTACTTC
d_gene: TRBD1; abundance: -; v_gene: TRBV6-6; j_gene: TRBJ2-1; CDR3aa: CASRRPGQASEQFF; CDR3nt: TGTGCCAGCCGCCGCCCGGGACAGGCTAGTGAGCAGTTCTTC
d_gene: -; abundance: once; v_gene: TRBV5-1; j_gene: TRBJ2-3; CDR3aa: CASSWLESDTQYF; CDR3nt: TGCGCCAGCAGCTGGTTAGAGTCCGATACGCAGTATTTT
d_gene: -; abundance: -; v_gene: TRBV2; j_gene: TRBJ2-5; CDR3aa: CASSEAPGGETQYF; CDR3nt: TGTGCCAGCAGTGAAGCCCCGGGCGGGGAGACCCAGTACTTC
d_gene: -; abundance: -; v_gene: TRBV9; j_gene: TRBJ1-2; CDR3aa: CASSAQDRLNYGYTF; CDR3nt: TGTGCCAGCAGCGCCCAGGACAGATTGAACTATGGCTACACCTTC
d_gene: -; abundance: -; v_gene: TRBV2; j_gene: TRBJ2-3; CDR3aa: CASSEGGLPSDTQYF; CDR3nt: TGTGCCAGCAGTGAGGGTGGACTACCTTCCGATACGCAGTATTTT
d_gene: -; abundance: -; v_gene: TRBV19; j_gene: TRBJ2-3; CDR3aa: CASMMRLADTQYF; CDR3nt: TGTGCCAGTATGATGAGATTAGCAGATACGCAGTATTTT
d_gene: TRBD1; abundance: once; v_gene: TRBV28; j_gene: TRBJ2-7; CDR3aa: CASTKGDRSGSYEQYF; CDR3nt: TGTGCCAGCACCAAAGGGGACAGGAGTGGGTCCTACGAGCAGTACTTC
d_gene: -; abundance: -; v_gene: TRBV7-6; j_gene: TRBJ2-7; CDR3aa: CASTRGNYEQYF; CDR3nt: TGTGCCAGCACTCGCGGAAACTACGAGCAGTACTTC
d_gene: TRBD1; abundance: few; v_gene: TRBV19; j_gene: TRBJ1-1; CDR3aa: CASKDRGNTEAFF; CDR3nt: TGTGCCAGTAAGGACAGGGGGAACACTGAAGCTTTCTTT
d_gene: TRBD2; abundance: -; v_gene: TRBV2; j_gene: TRBJ2-3; CDR3aa: CASSALGTSGSIADTQYF; CDR3nt: TGTGCCAGCAGTGCGCTTGGGACTAGCGGGAGTATTGCAGATACGCAGTATTTT
d_gene: -; abundance: -; v_gene: TRBV5-8; j_gene: TRBJ1-2; CDR3aa: CASSLPGLEGYTF; CDR3nt: TGTGCCAGCAGCCTACCTGGACTGGAAGGCTACACCTTC
d_gene: -; abundance: -; v_gene: TRBV6-6; j_gene: TRBJ2-1; CDR3aa: CASSSGGRDYNEQFF; CDR3nt: TGTGCCAGCAGTTCTGGTGGGCGGGATTACAATGAGCAGTTCTTC
d_gene: -; abundance: -; v_gene: TRBV28; j_gene: TRBJ2-3; CDR3aa: CASSFLSPDTQYF; CDR3nt: TGTGCCAGCAGTTTTCTGTCCCCTGATACGCAGTATTTT
d_gene: TRBD2; abundance: -; v_gene: TRBV28; j_gene: TRBJ2-1; CDR3aa: CASSPRLAGGPNNEQFF; CDR3nt: TGTGCCAGCAGTCCTAGACTAGCGGGAGGGCCGAACAATGAGCAGTTCTTC
d_gene: TRBD1; abundance: few; v_gene: TRBV15; j_gene: TRBJ1-2; CDR3aa: CATSGDRGEWGYTF; CDR3nt: TGTGCCACCAGCGGAGACAGGGGGGAGTGGGGCTACACCTTC
d_gene: TRBD1; abundance: -; v_gene: TRBV4-1; j_gene: TRBJ1-1; CDR3aa: CASSQEVGTGTTEAFF; CDR3nt: TGCGCCAGCAGCCAAGAAGTGGGGACAGGGACTACTGAAGCTTTCTTT
d_gene: -; abundance: -; v_gene: TRBV2; j_gene: TRBJ1-2; CDR3aa: CASSEASGYGYTF; CDR3nt: TGTGCCAGCAGTGAAGCATCGGGTTATGGCTACACCTTC
d_gene: -; abundance: -; v_gene: TRBV29-1; j_gene: TRBJ1-2; CDR3aa: CSVSGGNGYTF; CDR3nt: TGCAGCGTTTCGGGCGGGAATGGCTACACCTTC
d_gene: TRBD1; abundance: -; v_gene: TRBV25-1; j_gene: TRBJ1-2; CDR3aa: CASSPGTVGGYTF; CDR3nt: TGTGCCAGCAGTCCAGGGACAGTGGGCGGCTACACCTTC